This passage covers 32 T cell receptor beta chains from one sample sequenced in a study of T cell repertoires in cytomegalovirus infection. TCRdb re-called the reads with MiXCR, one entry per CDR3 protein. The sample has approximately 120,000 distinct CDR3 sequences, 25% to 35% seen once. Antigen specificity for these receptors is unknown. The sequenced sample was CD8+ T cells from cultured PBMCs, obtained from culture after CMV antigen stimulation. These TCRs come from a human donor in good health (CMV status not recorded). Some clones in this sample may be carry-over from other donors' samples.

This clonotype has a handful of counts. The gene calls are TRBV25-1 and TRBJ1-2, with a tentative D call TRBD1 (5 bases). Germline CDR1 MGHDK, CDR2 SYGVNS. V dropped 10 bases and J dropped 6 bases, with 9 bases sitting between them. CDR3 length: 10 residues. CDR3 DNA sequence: TGTGCCACCAGGGCAAATGGCTACACCTTC. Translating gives CATRANGYTF.

CDR3 loop: CAFKAGHYEQYF. The CDR3 DNA sequence: TGTGCCTTCAAGGCAGGGCACTACGAGCAGTACTTC. The rearrangement links TRBV27 to TRBJ2-7; possible D gene TRBD1, 5 bases. The CDR3 is made up of 12 amino acids. Trimming shortened V by 11 bases and J by 3 bases, and 14 bases separated the two germline ends. Germline CDR1 MNHEY, CDR2 SMNVEV (reference sequence).

CDR3 protein: CASSQALGTDTQYF. The CDR3 DNA reads as TGTGCCAGCAGTCAAGCTTTGGGGACAGATACGCAGTATTTT. The rearrangement links TRBV27 to TRBJ2-3; D unresolved. The ends were cut back, 5 bases at V and 3 bases at J, with 12 bases in the middle. The CDR3 totals 14 residues. Germline-derived CDR1 and CDR2 are MNHEY and SMNVEV (reference sequence).

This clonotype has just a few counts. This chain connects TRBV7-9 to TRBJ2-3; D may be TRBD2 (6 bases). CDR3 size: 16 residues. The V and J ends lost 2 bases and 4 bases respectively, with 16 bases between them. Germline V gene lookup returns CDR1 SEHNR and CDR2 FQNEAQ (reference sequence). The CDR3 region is CASSLPAGRAPDTQYF. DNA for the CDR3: TGTGCCAGCAGCTTACCGGCGGGGCGGGCTCCAGATACGCAGTATTTT.

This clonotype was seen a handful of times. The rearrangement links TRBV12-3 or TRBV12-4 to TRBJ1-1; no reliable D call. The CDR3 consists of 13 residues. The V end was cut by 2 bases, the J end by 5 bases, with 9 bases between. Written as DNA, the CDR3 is TGTGCCAGCAGTTTATCCTTGCAGACTGAAGCTTTCTTT. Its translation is CASSLSLQTEAFF.

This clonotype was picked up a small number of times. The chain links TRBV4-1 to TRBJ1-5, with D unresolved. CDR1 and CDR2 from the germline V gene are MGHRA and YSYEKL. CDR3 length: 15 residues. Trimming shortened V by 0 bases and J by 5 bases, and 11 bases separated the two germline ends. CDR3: CASSQDFAGYQPQHF. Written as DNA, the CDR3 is TGCGCCAGCAGCCAAGATTTTGCAGGCTATCAGCCCCAGCATTTT.

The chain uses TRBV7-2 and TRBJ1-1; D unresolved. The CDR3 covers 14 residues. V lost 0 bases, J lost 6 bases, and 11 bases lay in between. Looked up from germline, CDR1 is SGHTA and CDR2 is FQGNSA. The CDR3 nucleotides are TGTGCCAGCAGCTTAGCGAGGACTATGGCTGAAGCTTTCTTT. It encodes CASSLARTMAEAFF.

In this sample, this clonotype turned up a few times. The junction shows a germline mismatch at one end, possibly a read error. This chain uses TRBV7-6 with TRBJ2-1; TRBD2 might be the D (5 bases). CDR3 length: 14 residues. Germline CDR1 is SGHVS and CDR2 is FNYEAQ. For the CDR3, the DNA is TGTGCTAGCAGCTTGGGAAGCGGAGACAATGAGCAGTTCTTC. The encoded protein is CASSLGSGDNEQFF.

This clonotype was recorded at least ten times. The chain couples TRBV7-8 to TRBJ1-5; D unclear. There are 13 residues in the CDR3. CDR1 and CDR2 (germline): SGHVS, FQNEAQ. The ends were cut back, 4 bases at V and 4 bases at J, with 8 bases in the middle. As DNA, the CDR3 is TGTGCCAGCAGCTGGCGAGATAATCAGCCCCAGCATTTT. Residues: CASSWRDNQPQHF.

The CDR3 nucleotides read TGCGCCAGCAGCCAAGTCTTGGCAGAGGTCTATGGCTACACCTTC. Translation gives CASSQVLAEVYGYTF. This chain links TRBV4-1 with TRBJ1-2; D remains ambiguous. Trimming took 1 base from V and 4 from J, leaving 13 bases between them. Germline lookup yields CDR1 MGHRA and CDR2 YSYEKL. The CDR3 runs to 15 residues.

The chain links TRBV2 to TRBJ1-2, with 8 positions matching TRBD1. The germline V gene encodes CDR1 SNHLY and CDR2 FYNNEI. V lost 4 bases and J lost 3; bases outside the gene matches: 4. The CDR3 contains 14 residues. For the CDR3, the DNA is TGTGCCAGCAGTGCGGACAGGGCTCACTATGGCTACACCTTC. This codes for CASSADRAHYGYTF.

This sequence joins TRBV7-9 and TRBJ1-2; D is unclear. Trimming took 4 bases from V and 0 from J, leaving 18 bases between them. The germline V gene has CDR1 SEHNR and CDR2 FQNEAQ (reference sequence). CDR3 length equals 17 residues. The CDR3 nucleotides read TGTGCCAGCAGCTCCCTAAGAGGGATATCTGCTAACTATGGCTACACCTTC. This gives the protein CASSSLRGISANYGYTF.

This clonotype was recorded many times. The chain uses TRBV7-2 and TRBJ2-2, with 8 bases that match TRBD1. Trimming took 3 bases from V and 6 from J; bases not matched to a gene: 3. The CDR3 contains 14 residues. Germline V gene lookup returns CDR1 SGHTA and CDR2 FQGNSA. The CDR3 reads CASSFATGAGELFF. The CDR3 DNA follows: TGTGCCAGCAGCTTCGCGACAGGGGCCGGGGAGCTGTTTTTT.

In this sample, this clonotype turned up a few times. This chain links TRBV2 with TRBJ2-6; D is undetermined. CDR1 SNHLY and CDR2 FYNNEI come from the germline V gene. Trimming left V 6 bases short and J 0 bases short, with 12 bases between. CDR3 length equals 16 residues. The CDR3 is CASRLLESSGANVLTF. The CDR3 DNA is TGTGCCAGCAGGCTATTAGAGAGCTCTGGGGCCAACGTCCTGACTTTC.

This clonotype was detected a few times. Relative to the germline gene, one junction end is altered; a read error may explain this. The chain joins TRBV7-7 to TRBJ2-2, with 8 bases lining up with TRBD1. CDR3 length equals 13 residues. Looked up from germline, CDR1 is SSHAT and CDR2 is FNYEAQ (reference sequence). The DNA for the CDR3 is TGTGCTAGCAGCCGACAGGGGTCCGGGGAGCTGTTTTTT. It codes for CASSRQGSGELFF.

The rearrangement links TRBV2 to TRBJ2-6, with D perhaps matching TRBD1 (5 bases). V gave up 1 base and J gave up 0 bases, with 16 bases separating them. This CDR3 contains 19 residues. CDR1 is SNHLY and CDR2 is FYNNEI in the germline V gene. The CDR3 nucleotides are TGTGCCAGCAGTGAAGTGTGGGGCGTGCCCCTCTCTGGGGCCAACGTCCTGACTTTC. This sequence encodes CASSEVWGVPLSGANVLTF.

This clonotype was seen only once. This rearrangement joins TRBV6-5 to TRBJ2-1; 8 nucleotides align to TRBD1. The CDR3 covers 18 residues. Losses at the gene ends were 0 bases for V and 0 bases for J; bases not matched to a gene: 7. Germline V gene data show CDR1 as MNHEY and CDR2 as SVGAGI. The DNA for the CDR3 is TGTGCCAGCAGTTACTCGCGTTGGACAGGGAGCTCCTACAATGAGCAGTTCTTC. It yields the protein CASSYSRWTGSSYNEQFF.

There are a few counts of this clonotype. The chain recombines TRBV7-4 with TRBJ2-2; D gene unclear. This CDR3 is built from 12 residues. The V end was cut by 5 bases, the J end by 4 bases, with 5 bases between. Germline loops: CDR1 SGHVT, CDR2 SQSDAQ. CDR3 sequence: CASSEPTGELFF. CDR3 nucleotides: TGTGCCAGCAGCGAACCCACCGGGGAGCTGTTTTTT.

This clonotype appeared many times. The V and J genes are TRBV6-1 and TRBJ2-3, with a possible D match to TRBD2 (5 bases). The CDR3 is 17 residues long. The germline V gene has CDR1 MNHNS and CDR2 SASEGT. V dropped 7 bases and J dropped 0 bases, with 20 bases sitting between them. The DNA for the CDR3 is TGTGCCAGCACCAGGCGGGCCACGGGCGCTAGCACAGATACGCAGTATTTT. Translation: CASTRRATGASTDTQYF.

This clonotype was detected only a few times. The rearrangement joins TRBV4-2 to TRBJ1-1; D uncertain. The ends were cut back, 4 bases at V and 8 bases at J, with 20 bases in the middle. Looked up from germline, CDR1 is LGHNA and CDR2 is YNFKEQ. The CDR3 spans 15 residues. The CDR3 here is CASSPPPQDLREAFF. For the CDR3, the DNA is TGTGCCAGCAGCCCGCCCCCCCAGGACCTGAGAGAAGCTTTCTTT.

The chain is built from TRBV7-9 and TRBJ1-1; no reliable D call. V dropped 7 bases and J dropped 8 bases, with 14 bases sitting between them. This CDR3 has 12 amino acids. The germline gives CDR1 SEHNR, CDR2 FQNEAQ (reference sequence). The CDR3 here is CASIPPIFEAFF. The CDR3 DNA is TGTGCCAGCATCCCCCCCATTTTCGAAGCTTTCTTT.

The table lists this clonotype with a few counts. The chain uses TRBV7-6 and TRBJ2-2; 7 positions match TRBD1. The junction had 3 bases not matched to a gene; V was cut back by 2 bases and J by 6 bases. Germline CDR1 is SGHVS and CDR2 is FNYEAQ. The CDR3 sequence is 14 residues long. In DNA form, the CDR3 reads TGTGCCAGCAGCTTAAACAGGGGTGCCGGGGAGCTGTTTTTT. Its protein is CASSLNRGAGELFF.

The CDR3: CASSSPGQGARNYGYTF. The CDR3 DNA sequence: TGTGCCAGCAGCTCGCCGGGACAGGGGGCGCGCAACTATGGCTACACCTTC. V gene TRBV6-5 combines with J gene TRBJ1-2; 12 bases align to TRBD1. Germline-derived CDR1 and CDR2 are MNHEY and SVGAGI. Trimming at V came to 6 bases and at J to 2 bases, leaving 10 bases not matched to a gene. CDR3 length: 17 residues.

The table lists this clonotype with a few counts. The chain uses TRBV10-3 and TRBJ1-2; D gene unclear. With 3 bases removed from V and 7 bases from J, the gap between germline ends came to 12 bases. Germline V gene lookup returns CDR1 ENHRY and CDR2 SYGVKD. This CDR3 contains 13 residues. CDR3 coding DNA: TGTGCCATCAGTGAAGAGGAGAGCGGTGGCTACACCTTC. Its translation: CAISEEESGGYTF.

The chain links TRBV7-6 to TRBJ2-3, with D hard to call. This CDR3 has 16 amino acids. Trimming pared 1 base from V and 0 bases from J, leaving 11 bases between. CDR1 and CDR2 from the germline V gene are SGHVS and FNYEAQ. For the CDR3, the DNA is TGTGCCAGCAGCTTAGGGCCCGGAATAAGCACAGATACGCAGTATTTT. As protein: CASSLGPGISTDTQYF. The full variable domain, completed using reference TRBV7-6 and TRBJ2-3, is GAGVSQSPRYKVTKRGQDVALRCDPISGHVSLYWYRQALGQGPEFLTYFNYEAQQDKSGLPNDRFSAERPEGSISTLTIQRTEQRDSAMYRCASSLGPGISTDTQYFGPGTRLTVL.

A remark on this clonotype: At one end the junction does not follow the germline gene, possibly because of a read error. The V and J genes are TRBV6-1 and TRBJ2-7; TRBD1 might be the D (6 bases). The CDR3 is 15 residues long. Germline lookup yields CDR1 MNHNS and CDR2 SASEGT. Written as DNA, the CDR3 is TGTGCCGGCAGTGAAGGCAGGGGCCCTTCCTACGAGCAGTACTTC. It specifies CAGSEGRGPSYEQYF.

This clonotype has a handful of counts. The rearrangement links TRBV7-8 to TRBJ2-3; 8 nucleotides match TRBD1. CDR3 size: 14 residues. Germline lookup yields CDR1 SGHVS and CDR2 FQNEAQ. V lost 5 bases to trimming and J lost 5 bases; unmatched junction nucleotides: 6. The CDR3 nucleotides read TGTGCCAGCAGCACCGGACAGGGAGGAGATACGCAGTATTTT. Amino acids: CASSTGQGGDTQYF.

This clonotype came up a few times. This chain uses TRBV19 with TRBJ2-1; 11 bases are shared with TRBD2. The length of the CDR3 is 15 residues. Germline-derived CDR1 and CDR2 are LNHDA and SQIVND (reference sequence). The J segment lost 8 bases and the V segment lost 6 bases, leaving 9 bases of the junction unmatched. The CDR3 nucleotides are TGTGCCAGTAGCGCTAGCGGGGGGACAAACTATGAGCAGTTCTTC. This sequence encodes CASSASGGTNYEQFF.

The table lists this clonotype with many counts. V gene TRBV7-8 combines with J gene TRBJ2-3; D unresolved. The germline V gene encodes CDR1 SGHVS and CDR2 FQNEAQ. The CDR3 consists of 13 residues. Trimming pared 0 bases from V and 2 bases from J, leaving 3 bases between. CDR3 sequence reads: CASSLALTDTQYF. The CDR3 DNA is TGTGCCAGCAGCTTAGCGCTCACAGATACGCAGTATTTT.

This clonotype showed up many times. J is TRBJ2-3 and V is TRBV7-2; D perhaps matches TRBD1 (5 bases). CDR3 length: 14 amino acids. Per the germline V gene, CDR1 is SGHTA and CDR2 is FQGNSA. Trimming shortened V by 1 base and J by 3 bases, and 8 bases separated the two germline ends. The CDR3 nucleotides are TGTGCCAGCAGCTTAGTCGGACAAACAGATACGCAGTATTTT. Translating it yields CASSLVGQTDTQYF.

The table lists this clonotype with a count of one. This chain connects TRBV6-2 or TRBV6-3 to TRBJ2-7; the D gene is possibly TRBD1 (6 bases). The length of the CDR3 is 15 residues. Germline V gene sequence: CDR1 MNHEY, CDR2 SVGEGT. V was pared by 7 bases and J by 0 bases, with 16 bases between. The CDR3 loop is CASTTPWGPSYEQYF. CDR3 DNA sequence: TGTGCCAGCACCACCCCATGGGGGCCCTCCTACGAGCAGTACTTC.

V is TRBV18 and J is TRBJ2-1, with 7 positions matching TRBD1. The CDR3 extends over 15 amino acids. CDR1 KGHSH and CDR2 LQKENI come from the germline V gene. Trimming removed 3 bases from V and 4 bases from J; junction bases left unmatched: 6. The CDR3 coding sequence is TGTGCCAGCTCACCTGTCCCGGGACAGTACAATGAGCAGTTCTTC. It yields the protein CASSPVPGQYNEQFF.